Listed below are T cell receptor beta chains from one sample, sequenced in a study of blood T cell repertoires in COVID-19. Here immunoSEQ multiplex PCR was the method, and the copy in TCRdb shows in-frame clones only, minus some. The sample records about 180,000 clones, 65% to 85% being singletons. The sequencing sample was made of peripheral blood. The receptors originated from a woman in her forties with COVID-19, enrolled during active disease. CDR3s leave out the opening cysteine and the closing phenylalanine or tryptophan. A D gene is named only where the DNA matches it firmly.

v_gene: TRBV21-1; d_gene: .; j_gene: TRBJ1-5; CDR3aa: ASSKACQAGDQPQH
v_gene: TRBV19; d_gene: .; j_gene: TRBJ2-2; CDR3aa: ASSGTSRTFTGELF
v_gene: TRBV9; d_gene: .; j_gene: TRBJ1-1; CDR3aa: ASSVLGRGMSNTEAF
v_gene: TRBV6-5; d_gene: TRBD1; j_gene: TRBJ2-7; CDR3aa: ASSYEGQPYEQY
v_gene: TRBV10-1; d_gene: TRBD1; j_gene: TRBJ2-1; CDR3aa: ASYRDRGVGEQF
v_gene: TRBV24-1; d_gene: .; j_gene: TRBJ1-2; CDR3aa: ATSDGQTGYT
v_gene: TRBV5-8; d_gene: .; j_gene: TRBJ1-3; CDR3aa: ASSLRHGGGNTIY
v_gene: TRBV6-5; d_gene: .; j_gene: TRBJ1-3; CDR3aa: ASSQGSGNTIY
v_gene: TRBV5-5; d_gene: TRBD2; j_gene: TRBJ2-1; CDR3aa: ASSLSGGSNEQF
v_gene: TRBV5-6; d_gene: TRBD2; j_gene: TRBJ2-7; CDR3aa: ASHFGGNEQY
v_gene: TRBV5-1; d_gene: .; j_gene: TRBJ2-1; CDR3aa: ASSLDGSSYNEQF
v_gene: TRBV7-3; d_gene: .; j_gene: TRBJ2-1; CDR3aa: ASSPIVGSHEQF
v_gene: TRBV6-1; d_gene: .; j_gene: TRBJ1-2; CDR3aa: ASSELAGVRYGYT
v_gene: TRBV6-6; d_gene: TRBD1; j_gene: TRBJ1-2; CDR3aa: ASSSGTGKNGYT
v_gene: TRBV2; d_gene: .; j_gene: TRBJ1-1; CDR3aa: ASSDGRGNTEAF
v_gene: TRBV5-4; d_gene: TRBD2; j_gene: TRBJ2-1; CDR3aa: ASSLLSGGTSYNEQF
v_gene: TRBV7-2; d_gene: TRBD1; j_gene: TRBJ1-6; CDR3aa: ASSSSGQGNSPLH
v_gene: TRBV29-1; d_gene: TRBD2; j_gene: TRBJ2-7; CDR3aa: SAGLAGFNEQY
v_gene: TRBV21-1; d_gene: .; j_gene: TRBJ2-1; CDR3aa: ASSKPIAGFRF
v_gene: TRBV3-1/TRBV3-2; d_gene: .; j_gene: TRBJ2-5; CDR3aa: ASSPHPRAQETQY
v_gene: TRBV7-9; d_gene: .; j_gene: TRBJ1-1; CDR3aa: ASSLAQVNTEAF
v_gene: TRBV6-4; d_gene: .; j_gene: TRBJ2-1; CDR3aa: ASSDSGGGYNEQF
v_gene: TRBV4-1; d_gene: TRBD2; j_gene: TRBJ2-2; CDR3aa: ASSQGLAGFGELF
v_gene: TRBV5-8; d_gene: .; j_gene: TRBJ1-6; CDR3aa: ASSLSLQPNSPLH
v_gene: TRBV4-1; d_gene: .; j_gene: TRBJ2-1; CDR3aa: ASSHLDNEQF
v_gene: TRBV5-4; d_gene: TRBD2; j_gene: TRBJ2-1; CDR3aa: ASSLATSGPTLF
v_gene: TRBV5-1; d_gene: TRBD2; j_gene: TRBJ2-1; CDR3aa: ASRYASGSSYNEQF
v_gene: TRBV11-2; d_gene: .; j_gene: TRBJ1-2; CDR3aa: ASSLVTGFYT
v_gene: TRBV5-5; d_gene: .; j_gene: TRBJ1-6; CDR3aa: ASSLGPNSPLH
v_gene: TRBV7-9; d_gene: .; j_gene: TRBJ1-4; CDR3aa: ASSLKGDGWEKLF
v_gene: TRBV2; d_gene: .; j_gene: TRBJ2-1; CDR3aa: ASSEGTLSYNEQF
v_gene: TRBV5-1; d_gene: TRBD1; j_gene: TRBJ1-1; CDR3aa: ASSLDGQGGSEAF
v_gene: TRBV15; d_gene: .; j_gene: TRBJ1-2; CDR3aa: ATSRVGQKGSEGYT
v_gene: TRBV7-9; d_gene: TRBD1; j_gene: TRBJ2-4; CDR3aa: ASSDRDREGKNIQY
v_gene: TRBV6-4; d_gene: TRBD2; j_gene: TRBJ2-3; CDR3aa: ASGSGGAADTQY
v_gene: TRBV14; d_gene: TRBD1; j_gene: TRBJ1-1; CDR3aa: ASSHGQGEAF
v_gene: TRBV6-4; d_gene: .; j_gene: TRBJ2-2; CDR3aa: ASSEDLSGTGELF
v_gene: TRBV2; d_gene: TRBD1; j_gene: TRBJ1-5; CDR3aa: ASRLTGGDRTQH
v_gene: TRBV5-1; d_gene: .; j_gene: TRBJ1-2; CDR3aa: ASSFGRSYT
v_gene: TRBV7-3; d_gene: TRBD2; j_gene: TRBJ2-2; CDR3aa: ASRSGLAGATGELF
v_gene: TRBV27; d_gene: .; j_gene: TRBJ1-3; CDR3aa: ASKRSGTNSGNTIY
v_gene: TRBV12-3/TRBV12-4; d_gene: .; j_gene: TRBJ1-2; CDR3aa: ASSRRPVYGYT
v_gene: TRBV3-1/TRBV3-2; d_gene: .; j_gene: TRBJ2-7; CDR3aa: ASSQGQDGTQQY